This T cell receptor beta chain was captured in a study of T cells expressing NK-cell markers. Note on this clonotype: Its matching antigen is unknown.

General study results and limits: Whether expanded NKG2C-expressing T cell clones recognize HCMV is unknown.

TCRdb reprocessed the 5' RACE reads; each CDR3 protein has one entry and no DNA is given. The sample has hundreds of thousands of distinct CDR3 sequences. The germline V gene has CDR1 SGHRS and CDR2 YFSETQ. The CDR3 runs to 13 residues. The rearrangement links TRBV5-1 to TRBJ2-1. Sequencing was carried out using blood T cells: a sorted CD56 or NKG2C T cell subset, CD4+ or CD8+ T cells, or bulk PBMC T cells (not recorded which). This sequence was found in a young man in good health. The CDR3: CASSLGTPNEQFF.